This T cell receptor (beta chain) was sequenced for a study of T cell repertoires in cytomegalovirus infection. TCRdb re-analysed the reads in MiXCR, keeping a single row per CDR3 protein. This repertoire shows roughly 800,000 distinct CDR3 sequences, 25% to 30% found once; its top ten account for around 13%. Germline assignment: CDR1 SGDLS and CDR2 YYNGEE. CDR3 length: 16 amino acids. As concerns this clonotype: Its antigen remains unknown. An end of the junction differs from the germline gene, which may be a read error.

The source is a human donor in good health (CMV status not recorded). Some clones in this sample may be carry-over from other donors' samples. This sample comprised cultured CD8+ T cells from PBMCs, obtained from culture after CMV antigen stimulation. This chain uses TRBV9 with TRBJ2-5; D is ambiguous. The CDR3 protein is CTSSAAGPIPSETQYF. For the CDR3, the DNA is TGTACCAGCAGCGCTGCCGGGCCGATCCCCTCTGAGACCCAGTACTTC.